Shown below are 5 T cell receptor beta chains from a single sample sequenced in a study of regulatory T cells in long-lasting Graves disease. Time point indicated: persistent/refractory GD, antithyroid drugs over 5 years with positive TRAb. The TCR library was prepared using RNA isolated from PBMCs. Combining iRepertoire HTBI primers with Arm-PCR of CDR3 regions, the authors built TCR beta libraries. TCRdb reanalysed the multiplex PCR reads using MiXCR and keeps one entry per CDR3 protein. The sample holds 300,000 to 400,000 distinct CDR3 sequences, about 19% seen once. Sample: peripheral blood mononuclear cells (PBMCs), taken when the disease was refractory, from a patient treated with antithyroid drugs. The receptors here all came from a female donor with Graves disease.

This clonotype was observed a single time. A clone one base away is much larger, so this may be a read error. Given the absence of the conserved phenylalanine or tryptophan at the CDR3 end, a read error is likely. The V call is TRBV10-1, the J call TRBJ2-5, with D possibly being TRBD1 (5 bases). CDR3 length: 12 residues. Per germline, CDR1 WNHNN and CDR2 SYGVQD (reference sequence). V shed 7 bases and J shed 5 bases, with 11 bases lying between them. CDR3 loop: CASKDTGETQYL. DNA for the CDR3: TGCGCCAGCAAGGACACCGGGGAGACCCAGTACCTC.

DNA of the CDR3: TGTGCCAGCAGTGATGATCGGGGGTCGGGGGATACGCAGTATTTT. Its protein is CASSDDRGSGDTQYF. V and J are TRBV2 and TRBJ2-3; possible D gene TRBD2, 6 bases. The CDR3 length is 15 residues. In germline, CDR1 is SNHLY, CDR2 FYNNEI. V was clipped by 3 bases and J by 6 bases, with 16 bases between them.

This clonotype showed up many times. The CDR3 reads CASSAGLSNYGYTF. The CDR3 DNA reads as TGCGCCAGCAGCGCGGGACTCTCTAACTATGGCTACACCTTC. The J gene is TRBJ1-2, the V gene TRBV5-1; TRBD1 might be the D (5 bases). Per germline, CDR1 SGHRS and CDR2 YFSETQ. The CDR3 is made up of 14 amino acids. V lost 4 bases and J 0 bases, leaving 10 bases between the germline ends.

This clonotype was counted ten times or more. The chain carries TRBV6-5 and TRBJ2-2; D tentatively reads TRBD1 or TRBD2 (5 bases each). The CDR3 is made up of 16 amino acids. V gave up 1 base and J gave up 5 bases, with 14 bases separating them. Germline V gene data show CDR1 as MNHEY and CDR2 as SVGAGI. CDR3: CASSYLGRTNTGELFF. CDR3 DNA sequence: TGTGCCAGCAGTTACTTGGGACGTACTAATACCGGGGAGCTGTTTTTT.

This clonotype was found many times. The rearrangement uses TRBV2 and TRBJ1-2, with TRBD1 identical over 8 bases. This CDR3 comprises 16 residues. Germline CDR1 reads SNHLY; CDR2 reads FYNNEI. Trimming removed 9 bases from V and 0 bases from J; junction bases left unmatched: 12. DNA of the CDR3: TGTGCCAGTCCGGGACAGGCCTCGAATTCTAACTATGGCTACACCTTC. This codes for CASPGQASNSNYGYTF. The complete variable domain, with remaining parts taken from reference TRBV2 and TRBJ1-2, reads EPEVTQTPSHQVTQMGQEVILRCVPISNHLYFYWYRQILGQKVEFLVSFYNNEISEKSEIFDDQFSVERPDGSNFTLKIRSTKLEDSAMYFCASPGQASNSNYGYTFGSGTRLTVV.